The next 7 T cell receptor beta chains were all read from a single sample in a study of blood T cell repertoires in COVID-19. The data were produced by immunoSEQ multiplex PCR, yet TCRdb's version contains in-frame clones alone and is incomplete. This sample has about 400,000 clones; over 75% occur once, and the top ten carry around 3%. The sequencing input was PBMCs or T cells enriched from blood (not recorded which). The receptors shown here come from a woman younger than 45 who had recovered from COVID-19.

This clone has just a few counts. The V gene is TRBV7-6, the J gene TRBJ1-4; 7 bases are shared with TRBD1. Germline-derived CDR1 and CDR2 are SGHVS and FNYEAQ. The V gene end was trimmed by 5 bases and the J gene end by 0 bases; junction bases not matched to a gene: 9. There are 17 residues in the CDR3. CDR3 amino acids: CASSHKGGASTNEKLFF. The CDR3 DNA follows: TGTGCCAGCAGCCATAAAGGGGGCGCCTCAACTAATGAAAAACTGTTTTTT.

This CDR3 is CASSYSTGSYFYGYTF. The CDR3 region has the DNA TGTGCCAGCAGTTACTCGACAGGGAGCTATTTCTATGGCTACACCTTC. The rearrangement links TRBV6-5 to TRBJ1-2; 7 bases match TRBD1. The V and J ends lost 0 bases and 4 bases, in that order; junction bases with no gene match: 8. This CDR3 has 16 amino acids. Per the germline V gene, CDR1 is MNHEY and CDR2 is SVGAGI.

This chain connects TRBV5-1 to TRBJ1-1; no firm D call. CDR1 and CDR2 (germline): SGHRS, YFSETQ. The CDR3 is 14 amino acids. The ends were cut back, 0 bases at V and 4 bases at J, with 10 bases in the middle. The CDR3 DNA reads TGCGCCAGCAGCTTGGGCTCCCTAGGCACTGAAGCTTTCTTT. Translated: CASSLGSLGTEAFF.

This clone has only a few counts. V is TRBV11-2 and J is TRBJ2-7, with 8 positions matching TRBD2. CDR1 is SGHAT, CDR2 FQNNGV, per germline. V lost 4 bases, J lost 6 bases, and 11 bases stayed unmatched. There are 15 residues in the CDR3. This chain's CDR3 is CASSWSIAGSTEQYF. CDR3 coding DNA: TGTGCCAGCAGCTGGTCGATAGCGGGATCAACCGAGCAGTACTTC.

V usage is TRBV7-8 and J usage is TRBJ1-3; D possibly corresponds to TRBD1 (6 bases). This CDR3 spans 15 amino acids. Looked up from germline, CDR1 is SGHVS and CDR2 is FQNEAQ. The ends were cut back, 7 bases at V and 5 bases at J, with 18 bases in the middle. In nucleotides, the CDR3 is TGTGCCAGCACCTTCGAGGGGGGGCTCCGAAACACCATATATTTT. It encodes CASTFEGGLRNTIYF.

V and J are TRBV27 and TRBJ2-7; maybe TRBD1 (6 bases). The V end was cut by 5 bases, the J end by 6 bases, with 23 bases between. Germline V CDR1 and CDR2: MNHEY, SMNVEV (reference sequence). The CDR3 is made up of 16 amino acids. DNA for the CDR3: TGTGCCAGCAGTCCAAGGGGTCGCAGGGGTACTTCCGAGCAGTACTTC. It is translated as CASSPRGRRGTSEQYF.

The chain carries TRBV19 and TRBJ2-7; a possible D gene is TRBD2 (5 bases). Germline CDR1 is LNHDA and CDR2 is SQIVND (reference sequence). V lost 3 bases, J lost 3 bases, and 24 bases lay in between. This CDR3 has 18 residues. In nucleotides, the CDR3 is TGTGCCAGTAGTATGAGGAAGAGTGGTGGGAGTACCGGCTACGAGCAGTACTTC. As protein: CASSMRKSGGSTGYEQYF.